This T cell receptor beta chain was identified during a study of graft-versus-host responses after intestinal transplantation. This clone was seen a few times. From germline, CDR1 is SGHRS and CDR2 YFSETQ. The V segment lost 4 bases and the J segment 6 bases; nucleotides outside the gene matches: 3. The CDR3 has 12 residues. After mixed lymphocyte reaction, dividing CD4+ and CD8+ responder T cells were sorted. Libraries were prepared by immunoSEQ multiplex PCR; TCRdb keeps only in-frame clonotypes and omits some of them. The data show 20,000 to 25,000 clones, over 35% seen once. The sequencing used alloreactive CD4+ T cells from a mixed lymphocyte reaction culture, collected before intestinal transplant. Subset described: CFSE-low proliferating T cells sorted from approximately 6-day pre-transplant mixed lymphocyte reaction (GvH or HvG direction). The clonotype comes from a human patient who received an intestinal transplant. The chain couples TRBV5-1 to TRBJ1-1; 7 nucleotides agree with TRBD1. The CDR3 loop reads CASSQQGPEAFF. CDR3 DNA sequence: TGCGCCAGCAGCCAACAGGGGCCTGAAGCTTTCTTT.